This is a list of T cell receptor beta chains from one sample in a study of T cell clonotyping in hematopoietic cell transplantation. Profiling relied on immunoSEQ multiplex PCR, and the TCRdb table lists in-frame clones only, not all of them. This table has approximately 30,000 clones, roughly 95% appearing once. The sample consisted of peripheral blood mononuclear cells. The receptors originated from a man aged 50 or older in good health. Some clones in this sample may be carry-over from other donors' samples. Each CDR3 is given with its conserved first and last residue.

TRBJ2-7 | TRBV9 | CASSATGEAYEQYF
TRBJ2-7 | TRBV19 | CASSTRNWGAYEQYF
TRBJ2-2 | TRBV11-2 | CASSLTSGGWDTGELFF
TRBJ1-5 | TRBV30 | CAWSVGGFGNQPQHF
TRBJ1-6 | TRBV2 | CAAPRGARSPLHF
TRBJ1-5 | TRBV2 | CASVGGNQPQHF
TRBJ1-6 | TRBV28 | CASSYKNSPLHF
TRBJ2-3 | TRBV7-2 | CASSPGTGRSDTQYF
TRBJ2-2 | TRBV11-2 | CASSLVGWGTGELFF
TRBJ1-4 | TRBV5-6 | CASSPTGAETNEKLFF
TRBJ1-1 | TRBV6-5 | CASSIENMNTEAFF
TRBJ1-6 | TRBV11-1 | CASSSQGANRSPLHF
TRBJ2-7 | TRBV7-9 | CASSLVARWGLAADYEQYF
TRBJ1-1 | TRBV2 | CASTPSANTEAFF
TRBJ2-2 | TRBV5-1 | CASTVQAGELFF
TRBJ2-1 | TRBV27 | CASSPTKGSGVYNEQFF
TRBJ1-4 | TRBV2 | CASSETGVEKLFF
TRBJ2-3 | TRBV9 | CASSGLAGDFTDTQYF